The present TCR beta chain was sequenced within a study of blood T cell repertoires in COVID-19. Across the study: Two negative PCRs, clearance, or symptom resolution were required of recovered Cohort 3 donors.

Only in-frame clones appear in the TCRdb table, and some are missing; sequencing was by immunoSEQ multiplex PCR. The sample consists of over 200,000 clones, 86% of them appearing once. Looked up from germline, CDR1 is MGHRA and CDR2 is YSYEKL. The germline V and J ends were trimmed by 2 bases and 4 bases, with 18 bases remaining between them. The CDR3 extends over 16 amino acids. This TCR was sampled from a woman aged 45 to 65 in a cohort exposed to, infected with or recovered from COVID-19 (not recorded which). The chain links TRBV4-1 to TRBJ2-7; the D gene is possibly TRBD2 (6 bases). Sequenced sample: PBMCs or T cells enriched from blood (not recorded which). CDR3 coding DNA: TGCGCCAGCAGCCAATCCCCGGCCGGGACTCCTTACGAGCAGTACTTC. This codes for CASSQSPAGTPYEQYF.